This TCR beta chain was captured in a study of blood T cell repertoires in COVID-19. Study background: The United States, Italy and Spain were the sources of the acute and convalescent COVID-19 samples. Nucleic acid was either cDNA or gDNA, and it came from T cells, B-cell-depleted T cells, or PBMCs.

As processed by the authors: Reference gene primer amplification yielded estimated nucleated cell counts. TCRdb's table, derived via immunoSEQ multiplex PCR, lists solely in-frame clones and lacks some. The V and J calls and clone size come from that table; D and trimming were worked out from the DNA. The top ten hold about 4.2% of the sample, which has 95,000 to 150,000 clones, under 90% seen once. This clone was counted a single time. The CDR3 extends over 13 amino acids. The germline V and J ends were trimmed by 2 bases and 1 base, with 6 bases remaining between them. Germline V gives CDR1 MNHEY, CDR2 SVGEGT.

The TCR was taken from a woman aged 70-85 years with acute or convalescent COVID-19. The material sequenced was peripheral blood. The V gene is TRBV6-2 or TRBV6-3, the J gene TRBJ2-7; D is perhaps TRBD1 (5 bases). CDR3 sequence (DNA): TGTGCCAGCAGTTACCAGGGTTCCTACGAGCAGTACGTC. It translates to CASSYQGSYEQYV.